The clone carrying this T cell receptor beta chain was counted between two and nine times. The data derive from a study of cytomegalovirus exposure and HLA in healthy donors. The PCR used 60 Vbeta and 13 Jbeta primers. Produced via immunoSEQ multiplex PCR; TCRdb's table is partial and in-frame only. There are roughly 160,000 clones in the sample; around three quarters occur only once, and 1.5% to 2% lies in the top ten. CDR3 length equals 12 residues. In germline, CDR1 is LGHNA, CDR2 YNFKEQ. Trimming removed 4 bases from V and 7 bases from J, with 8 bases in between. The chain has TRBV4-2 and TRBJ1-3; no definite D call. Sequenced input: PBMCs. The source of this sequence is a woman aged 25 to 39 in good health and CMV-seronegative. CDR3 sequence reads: CASSRGTNTIYF. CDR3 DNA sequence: TGTGCCAGCAGCCGAGGCACGAACACCATATATTTT.